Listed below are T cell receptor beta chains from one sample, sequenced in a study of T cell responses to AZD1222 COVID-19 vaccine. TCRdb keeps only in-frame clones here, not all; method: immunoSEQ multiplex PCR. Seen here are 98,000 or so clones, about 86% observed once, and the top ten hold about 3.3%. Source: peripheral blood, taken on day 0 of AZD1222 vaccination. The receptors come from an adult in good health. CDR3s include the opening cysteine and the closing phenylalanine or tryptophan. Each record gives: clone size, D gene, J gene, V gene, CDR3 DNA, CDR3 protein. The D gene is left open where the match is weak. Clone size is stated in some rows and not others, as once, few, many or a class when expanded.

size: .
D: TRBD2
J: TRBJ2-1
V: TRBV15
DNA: TGTGCCACCAGCAGAGATCCTCCTACTAGCGGAAACAATGAGCAGTTCTTC
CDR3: CATSRDPPTSGNNEQFF

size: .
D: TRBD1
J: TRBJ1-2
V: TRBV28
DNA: TGTGCCAGCAGTCCGAGGGACAGAACTAACTATGGCTACACCTTC
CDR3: CASSPRDRTNYGYTF

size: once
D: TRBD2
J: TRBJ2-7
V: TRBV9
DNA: TGTGCCAGCAGCCCCAGTAGCGGGGTACACGAGCAGTACTTC
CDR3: CASSPSSGVHEQYF

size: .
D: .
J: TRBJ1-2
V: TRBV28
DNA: TGTGCCAGCAGTTTACGGAGTCAGATCGCCGTCCACGGTTTTGGCGGCTACACCTTC
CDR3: CASSLRSQIAVHGFGGYTF

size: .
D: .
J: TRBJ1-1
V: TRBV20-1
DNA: TGCAGTGCTCGGCAGAACACTGAAGCTTTCTTT
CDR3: CSARQNTEAFF

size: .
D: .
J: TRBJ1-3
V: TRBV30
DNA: TGTGCCTGGAGTTGGAGACAGAATTCGTACACTGGAAACACCATATATTTT
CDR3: CAWSWRQNSYTGNTIYF

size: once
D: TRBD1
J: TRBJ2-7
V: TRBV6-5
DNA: TGTGCCAGCAGGCGGGACAGGGGATTCGAATACGAGCAGTACTTC
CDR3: CASRRDRGFEYEQYF

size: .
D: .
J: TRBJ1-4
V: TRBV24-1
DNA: TGTGCCACCACCCGGAGTGATGGGGAAAAACTGTTTTTT
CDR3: CATTRSDGEKLFF

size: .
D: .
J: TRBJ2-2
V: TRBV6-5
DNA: TGTGCCAGTTTAGGGCGCGCGAACACCGGGGAGCTGTTTTTT
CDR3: CASLGRANTGELFF

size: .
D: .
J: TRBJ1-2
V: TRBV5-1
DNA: TGCGCCAGCAGCTTGGGACAGCCCTATGGCTACACCTTC
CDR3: CASSLGQPYGYTF

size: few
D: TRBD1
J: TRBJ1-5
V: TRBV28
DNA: TGTGCCAGCAGTTTTTCCAGGGGGAGTTTGACCGATAATCAGCCCCAGCATTTT
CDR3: CASSFSRGSLTDNQPQHF

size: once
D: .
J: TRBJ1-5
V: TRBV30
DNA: TGTGCCTGGAGTAAGGTTGGGGTTGGGGACAATCAGCCCCAGCATTTT
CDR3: CAWSKVGVGDNQPQHF

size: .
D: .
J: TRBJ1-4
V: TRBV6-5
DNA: TGTGCCAGCAGGAGGGGGAGTCGGGAAAAACTGTTTTTT
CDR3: CASRRGSREKLFF

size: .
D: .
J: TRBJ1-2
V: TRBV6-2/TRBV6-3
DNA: TGTGCCAGCAGTTTACGGCTCTATGGCTACACCTTC
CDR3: CASSLRLYGYTF

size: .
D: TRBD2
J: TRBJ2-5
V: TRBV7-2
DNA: TGTGCCAGCAGGTACCGGACTAGCGTACGACAAGAGACCCAGTACTTC
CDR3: CASRYRTSVRQETQYF

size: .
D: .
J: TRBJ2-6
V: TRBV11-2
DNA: TGTGCCAGCAGCTTTTTTGGGGCCAACGTCCTGACTTTC
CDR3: CASSFFGANVLTF

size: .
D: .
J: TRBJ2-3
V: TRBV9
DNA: TGTGCCAGCAGCGACCAAGGGACCGGGCACACAGATACGCAGTATTTT
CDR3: CASSDQGTGHTDTQYF

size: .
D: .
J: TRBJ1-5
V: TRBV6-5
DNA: TGTGCCAGCAGCTCACAGGGACCCCTGTCGTCCCAGCATTTT
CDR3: CASSSQGPLSSQHF

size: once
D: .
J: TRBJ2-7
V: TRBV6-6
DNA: TGTGCCAGCAGTTACTCAGCCGAAACAAAGGCCTACGAGCAGTACTTC
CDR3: CASSYSAETKAYEQYF

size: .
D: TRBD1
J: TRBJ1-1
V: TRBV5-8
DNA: TGTGCCAGCACCCCCACAGGGGGCGTCACTGAAGCTTTCTTT
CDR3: CASTPTGGVTEAFF

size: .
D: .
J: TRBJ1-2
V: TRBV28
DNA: TGTGCCAGCACCCTCGAAGGGTTGAGTGGCTACACCTTC
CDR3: CASTLEGLSGYTF

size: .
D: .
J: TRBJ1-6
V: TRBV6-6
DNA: TGTGCCAGCAGCATTACGGGGCAGGAGAATTCACCCCTCCACTTT
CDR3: CASSITGQENSPLHF

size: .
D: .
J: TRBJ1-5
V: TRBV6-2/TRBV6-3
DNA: TGTGCCAGCAGTTCAGGGCAATATAGCAATCAGCCCCAGCATTTT
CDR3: CASSSGQYSNQPQHF

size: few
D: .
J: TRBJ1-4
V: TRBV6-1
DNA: TGTGCCAGCAGTGAAGTGGGCCGGAACTCTAATGAAAAACTGTTTTTT
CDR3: CASSEVGRNSNEKLFF

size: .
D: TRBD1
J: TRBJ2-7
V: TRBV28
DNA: TGTGCCACCGGACAGGGAGAGAGAGAGCAGTACTTC
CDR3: CATGQGEREQYF

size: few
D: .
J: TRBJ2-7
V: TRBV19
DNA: TGTGCCAGTAGTAAGATGGGGACCTACGAGCAGTACTTC
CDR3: CASSKMGTYEQYF

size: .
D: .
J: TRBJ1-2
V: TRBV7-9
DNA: TGTGCCAGCAGCCACACAGGTGTCAGACACAATGGCTACACCTTC
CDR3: CASSHTGVRHNGYTF

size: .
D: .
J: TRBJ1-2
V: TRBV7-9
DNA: TGTGCCAGCAGATGGGACACCCGAAATCCGGACTACACCTTC
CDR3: CASRWDTRNPDYTF

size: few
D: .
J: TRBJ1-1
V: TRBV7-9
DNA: TGTGCCAGCAGCTCGGACGGAGGGATGCACACTGAAGCTTTCTTT
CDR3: CASSSDGGMHTEAFF

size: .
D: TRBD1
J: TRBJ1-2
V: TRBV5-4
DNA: TGTGCCAGCAGCAACGGACAGGGGGCGCATCGCTACACCTTC
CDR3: CASSNGQGAHRYTF

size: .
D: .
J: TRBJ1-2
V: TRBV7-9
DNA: TGTGCCAGCAGCTTCGAACAGGAGTCCTATGGCTACACCTTC
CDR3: CASSFEQESYGYTF

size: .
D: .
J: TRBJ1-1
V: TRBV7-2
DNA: TGTGCCAGCACCTTCACGGGGGGGCTAACTGAAGCTTTCTTT
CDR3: CASTFTGGLTEAFF

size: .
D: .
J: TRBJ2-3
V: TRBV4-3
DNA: TGCGCCAGCAGCCAAGACGTGGGGGTTTCGTGGAGAGATACGCAGTATTTT
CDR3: CASSQDVGVSWRDTQYF

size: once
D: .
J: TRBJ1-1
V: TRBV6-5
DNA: TGTGCCAGCAGTCCACCCGGCTGGTGGACTTTCTTT
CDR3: CASSPPGWWTFF

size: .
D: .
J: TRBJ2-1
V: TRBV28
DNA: TGTGCCAGCGGCCGCGGGACCGCAGTGCAGTTCTTC
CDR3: CASGRGTAVQFF

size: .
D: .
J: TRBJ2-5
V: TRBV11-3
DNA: TGTGCCAGCAGCTTTACAGGGAGGGGGCAAGAGACCCAGTACTTC
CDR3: CASSFTGRGQETQYF

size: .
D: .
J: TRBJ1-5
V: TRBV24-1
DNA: TGTGCCACCAGTGACCCCAGGGCGGGGTCAGATCAGCCCCAGCATTTT
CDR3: CATSDPRAGSDQPQHF

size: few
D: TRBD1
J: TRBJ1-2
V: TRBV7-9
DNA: TGTGCCAGCACGGTGGGAAGGGGGCGGTTCGATGGCTACACCTTC
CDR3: CASTVGRGRFDGYTF

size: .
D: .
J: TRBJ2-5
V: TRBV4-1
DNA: TGCGCCAGCAGCCAAGATTTGGGACAAGGTCAAGAGACCCAGTACTTC
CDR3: CASSQDLGQGQETQYF

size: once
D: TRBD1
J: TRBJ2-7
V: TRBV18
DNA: TGTGCCAGCTCACTACACCCCGGGACAGTAATTTACGAGCAGTACTTC
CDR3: CASSLHPGTVIYEQYF

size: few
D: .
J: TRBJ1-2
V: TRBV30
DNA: TGTGCCTGGAGTGACCGTGGATTCCTCTTTTATGGCTACACCTTC
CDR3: CAWSDRGFLFYGYTF

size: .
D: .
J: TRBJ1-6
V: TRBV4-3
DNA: TGCGCCAGCAGCCAAGATGTGGGGGTCGACTCACCCCTCCACTTT
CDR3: CASSQDVGVDSPLHF

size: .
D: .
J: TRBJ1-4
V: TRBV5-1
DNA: TGCGCCAGCAGCTTGGCCTTCGGGGGGCGGGCAACTAATGAAAAACTGTTTTTT
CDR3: CASSLAFGGRATNEKLFF

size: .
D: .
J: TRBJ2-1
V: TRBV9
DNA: TGTGCCAGCAGCGGGGGGGCGACCTACAATGAGCAGTTCTTC
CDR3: CASSGGATYNEQFF

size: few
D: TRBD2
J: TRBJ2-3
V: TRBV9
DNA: TGTGCCAGCAGCGTCCGGGGGGGGCGTTCTAGCACAGATACGCAGTATTTT
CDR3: CASSVRGGRSSTDTQYF

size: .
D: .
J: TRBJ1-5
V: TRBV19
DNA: TGTGCCAGTAGTACCCGACGGGGCAATCAGCCCCAGCATTTT
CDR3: CASSTRRGNQPQHF

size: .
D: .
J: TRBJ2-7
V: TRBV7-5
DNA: TGTGTCAGACTTCCGGGACAGGGGGCGTTCATCCACGAGCAGTACTTC
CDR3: CVRLPGQGAFIHEQYF